A single sample is the source of the 31 T cell receptor beta chains below, sequenced in a study of shared T cell receptors in the human thymus. Libraries were prepared by immunoSEQ multiplex PCR; TCRdb keeps only in-frame clonotypes and omits some of them. Among 600,000 or so clones listed, over 75% were seen once. These data are also associated with another study on human thymus T cells.

Sequenced sample: thymocytes. The receptors originated from a boy under three years old with a congenital heart defect.

The rearrangement uses TRBV4-3 and TRBJ1-1, with no clear D. Germline-derived CDR1 and CDR2 are LGHNA and YSLEER. The V and J ends lost 1 base and 4 bases respectively, with 7 bases between them. CDR3 length equals 13 residues. CDR3 sequence reads: CASSQGGPTEAFF. Here the CDR3 DNA reads TGCGCCAGCAGCCAAGGAGGGCCCACTGAAGCTTTCTTT.

This chain joins TRBV12-2 and TRBJ2-5; TRBD2 is taken as the D call from the table, unchecked against the DNA. TRBV12-2 corresponds to a pseudogene. This CDR3 contains 17 residues. CDR3 loop: CASRWSGGALDWETQYF. Here the CDR3 DNA reads TGTGCAAGTCGCTGGAGCGGGGGGGCCCTGGATTGGGAGACCCAGTACTTC.

This clone was seen once. The chain is built from TRBV7-9 and TRBJ1-4, with a tentative D call TRBD1 (6 bases). Trimming removed 2 bases at V and 6 bases at J, with 13 bases between. Germline CDR1 and CDR2: SEHNR and FQNEAQ (reference sequence). The CDR3 is made up of 15 amino acids. CDR3 sequence: CASSLWGGPDEKLFF. CDR3 DNA: TGTGCCAGCAGCTTATGGGGGGGGCCGGATGAAAAACTGTTTTTT. Filled out from reference TRBV7-9 and TRBJ1-4, the complete variable domain reads DTGVSQNPRHKITKRGQNVTFRCDPISEHNRLYWYRQTLGQGPEFLTYFQNEAQLEKSRLLSDRFSAERPKGSFSTLEIQRTEQGDSAMYLCASSLWGGPDEKLFFGSGTQLSVL.

The chain links TRBV19 to TRBJ2-7; TRBD1 aligns across 10 bases. There are 14 residues in the CDR3. V shed 8 bases, J shed 0 bases, and the junction held 4 bases outside the gene matches. Per germline, CDR1 LNHDA and CDR2 SQIVND (reference sequence). CDR3 amino acids: CASRDRGGSYEQYF. CDR3 DNA sequence: TGTGCCAGTCGGGACAGGGGCGGCTCCTACGAGCAGTACTTC.

The chain is built from TRBV5-6 and TRBJ2-6, with 9 nucleotides matching TRBD1. The CDR3 consists of 19 residues. The trim removed 2 bases at V and 0 bases at J, leaving 9 bases unmatched. From germline, CDR1 is SGHDT and CDR2 YYEEEE. The CDR3 region has the DNA TGTGCCAGCAGCTTCCGGGACAGGGAGCAACCCTCTGGGGCCAACGTCCTGACTTTC. Encoded protein: CASSFRDREQPSGANVLTF.

The chain employs TRBV6-5 and TRBJ2-1; D may be TRBD1 (5 bases). V was cut by 3 bases and J by 5 bases, with 8 bases left in between. Germline V gene lookup returns CDR1 MNHEY and CDR2 SVGAGI. The CDR3 loop spans 13 amino acids. In DNA form, the CDR3 reads TGTGCCAGCAGTTATGGGGCCCACAATGAGCAGTTCTTC. It translates to CASSYGAHNEQFF.

The chain couples TRBV5-1 to TRBJ2-5, with 11 nucleotides matching TRBD2. V shed 5 bases, J shed 2 bases, and the junction held 8 bases outside the gene matches. This CDR3 spans 16 amino acids. Germline V CDR1 and CDR2: SGHRS, YFSETQ. The CDR3 is CASSATSGGRQETQYF. The DNA of the CDR3 is TGCGCCAGCAGTGCTACTAGCGGGGGACGACAAGAGACCCAGTACTTC.

The rearrangement links TRBV25-1 to TRBJ2-2; D might be TRBD1 (6 bases). The germline gives CDR1 MGHDK, CDR2 SYGVNS. V dropped 6 bases and J dropped 2 bases, with 16 bases sitting between them. The CDR3 contains 16 residues. CDR3 in amino acids: CASSAGTPRNTGELFF. The CDR3 DNA reads as TGTGCCAGCAGCGCCGGGACACCCCGTAACACCGGGGAGCTGTTTTTT.

The V call is TRBV7-9, the J call TRBJ2-7; unclear D gene. Germline assignment: CDR1 SEHNR and CDR2 FQNEAQ (reference sequence). Between the trimmed V and J ends, which lost 1 base and 0 bases, there was a span of 10 bases. The CDR3 covers 15 residues. In DNA, the CDR3 is TGTGCCAGCAGCTTAGGGATCGGGTCCTCCTACGAGCAGTACTTC. This sequence encodes CASSLGIGSSYEQYF.

The chain couples TRBV19 to TRBJ2-3, with D possibly matching TRBD1 (5 bases). From germline, CDR1 is LNHDA and CDR2 SQIVND (reference sequence). CDR3 length: 16 amino acids. V gave up 6 bases and J gave up 1 base, with 17 bases separating them. CDR3 region: CASSPPAGKCTDTQYF. CDR3 nucleotides: TGTGCCAGTAGCCCCCCGGCAGGGAAATGCACAGATACGCAGTATTTT.

The chain joins TRBV6-5 to TRBJ1-6; D is ambiguous. Trimming cost V 2 bases and J 9 bases, with 8 bases left between them. Germline values: CDR1 MNHEY, CDR2 SVGAGI. The CDR3 is 13 residues long. The CDR3 reads CASSYSTGSPLHF. DNA of the CDR3: TGTGCCAGCAGTTACAGTACGGGTTCACCCCTCCACTTT.

V is TRBV28 and J is TRBJ1-2; D gene ambiguous. The V end lost 3 bases, the J end lost 1 base, and 21 bases lay between the germline ends. Germline CDR1 and CDR2: MDHEN and SYDVKM. The CDR3 loop spans 18 amino acids. CDR3 protein: CASSLGPDEGYINYGYTF. Written as DNA, the CDR3 is TGTGCCAGCAGTTTGGGTCCGGACGAGGGCTATATTAACTATGGCTACACCTTC.

This clone was detected once. V gene TRBV6-1 combines with J gene TRBJ1-1; TRBD1 aligns across 7 bases. CDR1 MNHNS and CDR2 SASEGT come from the germline V gene. The CDR3 has 14 residues. Trimming took 9 bases from V and 2 from J; bases not matched to a gene: 9. The CDR3 DNA follows: TGTGCCAGTGAGGGGGCCCTTAATAACACTGAAGCTTTCTTT. Its protein is CASEGALNNTEAFF.

This clone was seen a few times. The chain is built from TRBV28 and TRBJ2-5, with TRBD2 matching 8 bases. V lost 5 bases, J lost 11 bases, and 16 bases stayed unmatched. The CDR3 runs 15 residues. Germline CDR1 and CDR2: MDHEN and SYDVKM. The chain's CDR3 is CASSVAGPLGGEQYF. The CDR3 coding sequence is TGTGCCAGCAGTGTAGCGGGACCCTTGGGGGGGGAGCAGTACTTC.

V and J are TRBV11-3 and TRBJ2-1; 10 nucleotides match TRBD2. The CDR3 spans 12 residues. The V segment lost 5 bases and the J segment 12 bases; nucleotides outside the gene matches: 4. CDR1 SGHNT and CDR2 YENEEA come from the germline V gene. Here the CDR3 DNA reads TGTGCCAGCAGCCCCTCTAGCGGGGGGCAGTTCTTC. It encodes CASSPSSGGQFF.

This chain links TRBV27 with TRBJ2-5; tentative D call: TRBD1 (5 bases). Between the trimmed V and J ends, which lost 6 bases and 2 bases, there was a span of 13 bases. This CDR3 has 14 amino acids. Germline V lookup: CDR1 MNHEY, CDR2 SMNVEV (reference sequence). The CDR3 DNA reads as TGTGCCAGCAGGACAGAGGATCCACAAGAGACCCAGTACTTC. The encoded protein is CASRTEDPQETQYF.

The rearrangement uses TRBV6-5 and TRBJ1-2, with D tentatively TRBD1 (5 bases). CDR1 and CDR2 (germline): MNHEY, SVGAGI. V was pared by 2 bases and J by 0 bases, with 13 bases between. The CDR3 consists of 16 residues. The CDR3 DNA follows: TGTGCCAGCAGTTACGGGGCAGGATTCACTAACTATGGCTACACCTTC. It yields the protein CASSYGAGFTNYGYTF.

The chain joins TRBV10-3 to TRBJ2-7, with D possibly TRBD1 on 5 matching bases. Trimming cost V 11 bases and J 12 bases, with 17 bases left between them. Germline CDR1 ENHRY, CDR2 SYGVKD. The CDR3 consists of 10 residues. CDR3 protein: CAVGVGRGYF. CDR3 coding DNA: TGTGCCGTAGGGGTCGGACGTGGGTACTTC.

This clone was seen more than once but under ten times. The chain is built from TRBV19 and TRBJ2-1; maybe TRBD2 (7 bases). Germline assignment: CDR1 LNHDA and CDR2 SQIVND (reference sequence). V shed 3 bases and J shed 6 bases, with 15 bases lying between them. CDR3 size: 15 residues. The CDR3 spells CASSMHGGPGNEQFF. CDR3 bases: TGTGCCAGTAGTATGCACGGGGGGCCAGGCAATGAGCAGTTCTTC.

The chain recombines TRBV10-3 with TRBJ2-5, with D perhaps matching TRBD2 (5 bases). Trimming removed 5 bases from V and 5 bases from J, with 12 bases in between. CDR3 length: 13 residues. CDR1 and CDR2 from the germline V gene are ENHRY and SYGVKD. CDR3 DNA sequence: TGTGCCATCAGTATCGGGGTAGAGGAGACCCAGTACTTC. Its protein product is CAISIGVEETQYF.

The V gene is TRBV9, the J gene TRBJ1-3, with 7 bases matching TRBD1. The CDR3 runs 17 residues. The ends lost 3 bases at V and 4 bases at J; junction bases unmatched: 13. Germline V gene lookup returns CDR1 SGDLS and CDR2 YYNGEE. CDR3 amino acids: CASSGQGLTGRGNTIYF. The CDR3 DNA reads as TGTGCCAGCAGCGGACAAGGACTGACAGGGAGGGGAAACACCATATATTTT.

A single count supports this clone. The V and J genes are TRBV6-1 and TRBJ2-1; maybe TRBD2 (6 bases). This CDR3 comprises 16 residues. Per the germline V gene, CDR1 is MNHNS and CDR2 is SASEGT. Trimming pared 0 bases from V and 8 bases from J, leaving 17 bases between. CDR3 protein: CASSEARGGRRDEQFF. The CDR3, as DNA: TGTGCCAGCAGTGAAGCCAGAGGAGGAAGGAGGGATGAGCAGTTCTTC.

This clone was detected only once. J is TRBJ1-4 and V is TRBV28; the D gene is possibly TRBD1 (6 bases). The CDR3 spans 15 residues. Looked up from germline, CDR1 is MDHEN and CDR2 is SYDVKM. V was shortened by 6 bases and J by 0 bases, with 11 bases between the two germline ends. The DNA of the CDR3 is TGTGCCAGCAGGGCCTACAGGGCAACTAATGAAAAACTGTTTTTT. Its translation: CASRAYRATNEKLFF.

The table lists this clone with a count of one. The chain employs TRBV7-2 and TRBJ2-1; D is perhaps TRBD2 (5 bases). From germline, CDR1 is SGHTA and CDR2 FQGNSA. The CDR3 totals 14 residues. The V end lost 8 bases, the J end lost 2 bases, and 13 bases lay between the germline ends. This chain's CDR3 is CASGVSGTYNEQFF. CDR3 bases: TGTGCCAGCGGCGTTTCGGGGACCTACAATGAGCAGTTCTTC.

V usage is TRBV7-9 and J usage is TRBJ1-5, with a possible D match to TRBD1 (6 bases). V was clipped by 0 bases and J by 0 bases, with 12 bases between them. Germline V lookup: CDR1 SEHNR, CDR2 FQNEAQ (reference sequence). The CDR3 spans 17 residues. The CDR3 sequence: CASSLALAGVSNQPQHF. The CDR3 DNA reads as TGTGCCAGCAGCTTAGCGTTGGCAGGGGTTAGCAATCAGCCCCAGCATTTT.

A single count supports this clone. This chain joins TRBV27 and TRBJ1-2; D unclear. From germline, CDR1 is MNHEY and CDR2 SMNVEV (reference sequence). Deletions cut 8 bases from V and 2 bases from J, with 12 bases between. There are 13 residues in the CDR3. The CDR3 nucleotides read TGTGCCAGCGGCCCAGGCGGGAACTATGGCTACACCTTC. It encodes CASGPGGNYGYTF.

The chain is built from TRBV6-5 and TRBJ1-4, with 10 bases identical to TRBD1. The CDR3 totals 14 residues. Unmatched junction bases numbered 6, after V lost 6 bases and J lost 8 bases. The germline V gene has CDR1 MNHEY and CDR2 SVGAGI. CDR3 nucleotides: TGTGCCAGCAGCCCCTCGGGACAGGGGGAAAAACTGTTTTTT. Amino acid sequence: CASSPSGQGEKLFF.

V is TRBV6-5 and J is TRBJ1-2; 10 bases are shared with TRBD1. Germline-derived CDR1 and CDR2 are MNHEY and SVGAGI. The junction had 0 bases not matched to a gene; V was cut back by 0 bases and J by 5 bases. CDR3 length equals 14 residues. CDR3 in amino acids: CASSYSDRGYGYTF. CDR3 in DNA: TGTGCCAGCAGTTACTCGGACAGGGGGTATGGCTACACCTTC.

J is TRBJ2-7 and V is TRBV5-6; D is possibly TRBD1 (5 bases). The germline V gene has CDR1 SGHDT and CDR2 YYEEEE. V shed 0 bases and J shed 1 base, with 14 bases lying between them. The CDR3 runs to 16 residues. Written as DNA, the CDR3 is TGTGCCAGCAGCTTGGCCCTGGGGCCAGGTTCCTACGAGCAGTACTTC. Protein sequence: CASSLALGPGSYEQYF.

The chain has TRBV7-2 and TRBJ1-2; TRBD1 agrees at 7 bases. This CDR3 contains 17 residues. CDR1 SGHTA and CDR2 FQGNSA come from the germline V gene. Losses at the gene ends were 4 bases for V and 0 bases for J; bases not matched to a gene: 11. CDR3 loop: CASSSHHIGTANYGYTF. In DNA form, the CDR3 reads TGTGCCAGCAGCTCCCACCATATAGGGACAGCTAACTATGGCTACACCTTC.

The chain couples TRBV19 to TRBJ2-7; D perhaps matches TRBD1 (5 bases). CDR1 and CDR2 (germline): LNHDA, SQIVND (reference sequence). The CDR3 has 14 residues. Trimming left V 2 bases short and J 7 bases short, with 15 bases between. The CDR3 bases are TGTGCCAGTAGTATATTTGGGGCCCAAGGGGAGCAGTACTTC. It specifies CASSIFGAQGEQYF. Supplemented by reference TRBV19 and TRBJ2-7, the full variable domain reads DGGITQSPKYLFRKEGQNVTLSCEQNLNHDAMYWYRQDPGQGLRLIYYSQIVNDFQKGDIAEGYSVSREKKESFPLTVTSAQKNPTAFYLCASSIFGAQGEQYFGPGTRLTVT.